This T cell receptor (beta chain) derives from a study of Graves' ophthalmopathy and Graves' hyperthyroidism. As the template, RNA transcripts were used to amplify TCR beta CDR3 regions. In the first round, RT-PCR was carried out with HTBI primers, and a multiplex PCR formed the second round. TCRdb recomputed calls from the multiplex PCR reads with MiXCR, one row per CDR3 protein. This table has approximately 1.2 million distinct CDR3 sequences, less than 45% appearing once. The CDR3 has 15 amino acids. Germline CDR1 and CDR2: SGHAT and FQNNGV. Trimming left V 1 base short and J 4 bases short, with 13 bases between. Orbital computed tomography, together with clinical symptoms, serum thyroxine, TRAb and thyroid ultrasound, was used for diagnosis.

The chain employs TRBV11-2 and TRBJ1-1, with D possibly matching TRBD1 (5 bases). The sequencing sample was made of peripheral blood or thyroid tissue (not recorded which). This sequence originates from an adult man with Graves' hyperthyroidism. The CDR3 region is CASSLVPQRGTEAFF. The CDR3 coding sequence is TGTGCCAGCAGCTTAGTTCCACAGAGGGGCACTGAAGCTTTCTTT.